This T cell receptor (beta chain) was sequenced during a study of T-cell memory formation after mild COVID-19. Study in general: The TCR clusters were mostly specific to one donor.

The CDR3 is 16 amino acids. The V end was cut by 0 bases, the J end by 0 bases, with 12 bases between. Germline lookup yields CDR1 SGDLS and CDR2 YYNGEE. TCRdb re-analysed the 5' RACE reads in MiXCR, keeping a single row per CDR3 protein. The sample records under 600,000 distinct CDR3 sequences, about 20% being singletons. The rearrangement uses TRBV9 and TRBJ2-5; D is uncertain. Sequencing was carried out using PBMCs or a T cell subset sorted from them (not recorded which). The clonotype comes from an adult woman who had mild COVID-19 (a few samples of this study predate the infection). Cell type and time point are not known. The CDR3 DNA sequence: TGTGCCAGCAGCGTAGCTAGTACAGTGTACCAAGAGACCCAGTACTTC. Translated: CASSVASTVYQETQYF.